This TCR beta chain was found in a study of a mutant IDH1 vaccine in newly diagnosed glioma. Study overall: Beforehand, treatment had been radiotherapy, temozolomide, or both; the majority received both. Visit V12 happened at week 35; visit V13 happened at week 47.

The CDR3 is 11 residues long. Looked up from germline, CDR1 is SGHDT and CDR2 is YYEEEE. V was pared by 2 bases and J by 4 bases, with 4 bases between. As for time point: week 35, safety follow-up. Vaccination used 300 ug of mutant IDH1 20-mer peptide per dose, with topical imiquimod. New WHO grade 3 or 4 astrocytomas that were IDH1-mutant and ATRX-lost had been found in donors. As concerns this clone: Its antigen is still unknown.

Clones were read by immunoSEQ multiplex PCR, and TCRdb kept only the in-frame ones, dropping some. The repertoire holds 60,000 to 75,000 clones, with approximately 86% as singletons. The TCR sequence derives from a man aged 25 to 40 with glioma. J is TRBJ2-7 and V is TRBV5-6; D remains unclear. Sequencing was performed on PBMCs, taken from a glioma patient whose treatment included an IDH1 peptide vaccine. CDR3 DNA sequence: TGTGCCAGCAGCTTCGAGTACGAGCAGTACTTC. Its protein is CASSFEYEQYF.